The present T cell receptor beta chain was sequenced within a study of human T cells and chemical hapten exposure (dated by TCRdb to the early 2020s). General notes on the study: For sensitization, 2% DPC in acetone was applied to a roughly 2 cm by roughly 2 cm area of upper inner arm skin. Patients additionally received weekly therapeutic DPC doses to the scalp throughout the approximately 25-week study period. Patch testing on the upper back used Finn chambers containing 0.01% DPC, with scoring done after 6 days according to International Contact Dermatitis Research Group standards. Alopecia areata with under or over 50% scalp involvement, alopecia totalis and alopecia universalis were represented in the patient cohort, which was mostly female. The libraries were sequenced as a pool, and the TCR yield per sample differed mostly because of small variations in library volumes within the pool. This study followed changes in the peripheral blood TCR repertoire in vivo during primary and secondary sensitization of alopecia patients to the hapten diphenylcyclopropenone (DPC). Blood was sampled from patients pre-sensitization (week 0) and at 2, 6 and about 24 weeks after DPC sensitization. Blood for TCR sequencing was provided by twenty-nine alopecia patients at one to four time points (pre-sensitization, 2, 6 and 24 weeks).

Library preparation employed RACE. The sequencing machine was a NextSeq 500. During library preparation, unique molecular identifiers were attached to individual cDNA molecules so that TCRs could be counted in a quantitative, reproducible way. From each blood RNA sample, both TCR alpha and TCR beta chains were sequenced. The paper's processing steps were these. A median of about 87,000 TCRs per sample was observed, with a range of about 23,224 to 750,000. V, J and CDR3 annotation of the TCR reads was performed with the Decombinator software suite. To make PS versus PT1 abundance plots, every sample was subsampled to the same number of TCRs (28,000). TCRs were defined as expanded if absent before sensitization and observed at least eight times at the 2-week time point. TCRdb cleaned the public reads at Q25 with fastp, built clones with MiXCR and kept in-frame beta chains. Rows with one shared CDR3 protein collapse into an entry with the most common genes and DNA. TCRdb, rather than the study authors, made the V and J calls. The sample includes tens of thousands of distinct CDR3 sequences, with around a third observed a single time. Of the sample, about 9% falls within the top ten clones.

Explained via the paper, the time point label denotes: patch test 1, 2 weeks after DPC sensitization. This sample's treatment or condition label indicates: therapeutic diphenylcyclopropenone sensitization with weekly scalp DPC. Blood at each patch-test visit was drawn before the patch test was applied. To be eligible, patients had to be aged 18 to 70, diagnosed with alopecia and judged suitable for DPC therapy, while pregnant patients were excluded. Total RNA was extracted from unfractionated whole blood collected in Tempus Blood RNA tubes. Here is what the overall study found, with its caveats: Because every patient had alopecia, a presumed autoimmune disease, the patients' immune response might differ from that of healthy individuals. The number of PT1 expanded TCRs positively correlated with patch test score, significant at thresholds 8, 16 and 32 but not 4. Repeated subsampling changed both the strength of the expansion versus patch-test correlation and the threshold at which the correlation became significant. DPC sensitization did not change the number of TCRs with a frequency above 1 in 1000, and there was no evidence of changes in global repertoire structure. Significantly more large CDR3 similarity clusters were formed by expanded TCRs than by pre-sensitization or healthy control sets, consistent with antigen-driven responses.

Concerning this clonotype itself: Its cognate antigen has yet to be identified. Base qualities were left out, and no much larger clone turns up one base away.

CDR3 length: 13 amino acids, cysteine to phenylalanine. Solely the CDR3 DNA is kept, with 39 bases framed from the first base. Relative to germline, V is 6 bases shorter and J is 7 bases shorter, with 13 bases between their ends. The sequence joins TRBV12-3 or TRBV12-4 to TRBJ2-1, with the D segment identity uncertain. The sequence was collected from a man aged 40-49 years with alopecia areata. Some clones in this sample may be carry-over from other donors' samples. The sequencing used whole blood, collected in connection with sensitization to the hapten diphenylcyclopropenone (DPC). The nucleotide sequence is TGTGCCAGCAGAGAGATCTTGGGGAATGAGCAGTTCTTC. This translates into CASREILGNEQFF.